The following is a TCR beta chain sequence with its context. The data were obtained in a study of shared clonotypes between healthy human individuals. The V segment lost 4 bases and the J segment 5 bases; nucleotides outside the gene matches: 10. CDR1 SGHNT and CDR2 YYREEE come from the germline V gene (reference sequence). CDR3 size: 16 residues. Clones were sequenced by immunoSEQ multiplex PCR, and TCRdb holds only the in-frame ones, with some missing. The profile shows more than 900,000 clones, approximately 80% of them singletons. The TCR originated in a man in his late teens or twenties in good health. Some clones in this sample may be carry-over from other donors' samples. The genes are TRBV5-4 and TRBJ1-2; 11 bases are shared with TRBD1. The sample comprised memory CD4+ T cells from PBMCs. Subset reported: CD45RA-negative fraction. The CDR3: CASSVTSGTGGYGYTF. The CDR3 bases are TGTGCCAGCAGCGTGACCTCCGGGACAGGGGGTTATGGCTACACCTTC.